The 23 T cell receptor beta chains given below trace back to one sample, sequenced in a study of cytomegalovirus exposure and HLA in healthy donors. A multiplex PCR was run with 60 Vbeta primers and 13 Jbeta primers. TCRdb's copy holds only in-frame clones and misses some; the assay was immunoSEQ multiplex PCR. The table has around 40,000 clones, around 82% seen once; the top ten hold over 9.5%. The sequenced sample was PBMCs. These receptors were obtained from a woman between 18 and 29 years old in good health and CMV-seropositive.

This chain links TRBV9 with TRBJ2-3, with 10 positions matching TRBD2. Germline loops: CDR1 SGDLS, CDR2 YYNGEE. This CDR3 is built from 16 residues. Trimming removed 3 bases from V and 4 bases from J; junction bases left unmatched: 8. Here the CDR3 reads CASSAYSGGPPDTQYF. CDR3 DNA sequence: TGTGCCAGCAGCGCGTATAGCGGGGGGCCCCCAGATACGCAGTATTTT.

J is TRBJ1-2 and V is TRBV7-3, with TRBD1 matching over 7 bases. This CDR3 contains 13 residues. J gave up 6 bases and V 5 bases, and 6 bases lay outside the gene matches. Germline lookup yields CDR1 SGHTA and CDR2 FQGTGA. CDR3 residues: CASSTPTGNGYTF. CDR3 coding DNA: TGTGCCAGCAGCACCCCGACAGGGAATGGCTACACCTTC.

This clone was seen more than once but under ten times. V gene TRBV4-3 combines with J gene TRBJ1-2, with 10 nucleotides matching TRBD1. Trimming cost V 2 bases and J 6 bases; bases outside gene matches: 3. Germline lookup yields CDR1 LGHNA and CDR2 YSLEER. This CDR3 has 14 amino acids. CDR3 in DNA: TGCGCCAGCAGCCAATGGGGACAGGGGAATGGCTACACCTTC. Its protein is CASSQWGQGNGYTF.

This clone was seen a single time. This sequence joins TRBV30 and TRBJ1-6; D gene ambiguous. Germline V gene sequence: CDR1 GTSNPN, CDR2 SVGIG (reference sequence). This CDR3 has 13 residues. Trimming took 3 bases from V and 10 from J, leaving 13 bases between them. CDR3 sequence: CAWRGEPKSPLHF. In DNA form, the CDR3 reads TGTGCCTGGAGAGGAGAGCCAAAATCACCCCTCCACTTT.

The chain carries TRBV7-2 and TRBJ2-1, with 11 bases lining up with TRBD2. V lost 5 bases, J lost 0 bases, and 9 bases stayed unmatched. This CDR3 is 18 amino acids long. CDR1 and CDR2 from the germline V gene are SGHTA and FQGNSA. Here the CDR3 reads CASSLELAGESSYNEQFF. In nucleotides, the CDR3 is TGTGCCAGCAGCCTTGAACTAGCGGGGGAGAGCTCCTACAATGAGCAGTTCTTC. The full variable domain, completed using reference TRBV7-2 and TRBJ2-1, is GAGVSQSPSNKVTEKGKDVELRCDPISGHTALYWYRQSLGQGLEFLIYFQGNSAPDKSGLPSDRFSAERTGGSVSTLTIQRTQQEDSAVYLCASSLELAGESSYNEQFFGPGTRLTVL.

The chain couples TRBV6-5 to TRBJ1-2, with 7 bases matching TRBD1. Germline V gene data show CDR1 as MNHEY and CDR2 as SVGAGI. The CDR3 is 14 amino acids. Trimming at V came to 6 bases and at J to 7 bases, leaving 11 bases not matched to a gene. In DNA form, the CDR3 reads TGTGCCAGCAGGAAACAGGGGTCGCTATTTGGCTACACCTTC. It is translated as CASRKQGSLFGYTF.

The chain employs TRBV21-1 and TRBJ2-2; the D call TRBD2 from the table was never checked on the DNA. TRBV21-1 is labeled a pseudogene. This CDR3 comprises 15 residues. The CDR3 is CASSKGYRDTGELFF. Here the CDR3 DNA reads TGTGCCAGCAGCAAAGGCTATCGCGACACCGGGGAGCTGTTTTTT.

In this sample, this clone turned up a few times. The chain couples TRBV4-3 to TRBJ2-2, with TRBD2 identical over 15 bases. The CDR3 contains 16 residues. Unmatched junction bases numbered 8, after V lost 7 bases and J lost 8 bases. Germline CDR1 LGHNA, CDR2 YSLEER. In DNA, the CDR3 is TGCGCCAGCAACCACGGACTAGCGGGGGGGCCTGGGGAGCTGTTTTTT. Its protein is CASNHGLAGGPGELFF.

This chain uses TRBV18 with TRBJ2-2, with D possibly matching TRBD1 (8 bases). This CDR3 is built from 15 residues. CDR1 is KGHSH, CDR2 LQKENI, per germline. V was clipped by 5 bases and J by 4 bases, with 14 bases between them. This CDR3 is CASSSAGQATGELFF. The CDR3 DNA follows: TGTGCCAGCTCATCAGCGGGACAGGCCACCGGGGAGCTGTTTTTT.

The J gene is TRBJ1-2, the V gene TRBV30, with 7 bases aligning to TRBD1. Germline V gene sequence: CDR1 GTSNPN, CDR2 SVGIG (reference sequence). This CDR3 contains 15 residues. With V trimmed by 0 bases and J by 5 bases, 9 bases remained unmatched. The CDR3 loop is CAWSVQGSTRYGYTF. CDR3 sequence (DNA): TGTGCCTGGAGTGTACAGGGGTCGACACGTTATGGCTACACCTTC.

As for this clone: A read error may account for a junction end that differs from germline. The V and J genes are TRBV7-7 and TRBJ1-6; D is undetermined. Germline values: CDR1 SSHAT, CDR2 FNYEAQ (reference sequence). This CDR3 has 13 amino acids. The DNA of the CDR3 is TGTGCTAGCAGCTCTCACAGCAATTCACCCCTCCACTTT. Translated: CASSSHSNSPLHF.

This clone has more than one count but fewer than ten. This rearrangement joins TRBV2 to TRBJ2-4; 9 bases are a match to TRBD1. CDR1 and CDR2 from the germline V gene are SNHLY and FYNNEI. The length of the CDR3 is 14 residues. V lost 5 bases, J lost 9 bases, and 8 bases stayed unmatched. The CDR3 loop is CASSRDRVGGIQYF. Written as DNA, the CDR3 is TGTGCCAGCAGTAGGGACAGGGTGGGAGGCATTCAGTACTTC.

The chain uses TRBV6-1 and TRBJ2-5; 7 bases are shared with TRBD2. The assigned J gene may be wrong: the sequence end matches TRBJ2-7 better. This CDR3 region has 15 residues. Germline CDR1 is MNHNS and CDR2 is SASEGT. CDR3: CASSEASGGVYEQYF. The DNA for the CDR3 is TGTGCCAGCAGTGAAGCATCGGGGGGAGTCTACGAGCAGTACTTC.

The chain has TRBV19 and TRBJ2-4; TRBD2 agrees at 13 bases. In germline, CDR1 is LNHDA, CDR2 SQIVND (reference sequence). The CDR3 is 17 residues long. J gave up 1 base and V 9 bases, and 9 bases lay outside the gene matches. The CDR3 DNA reads TGTGCCAGCAGACTAGCGGGAGGCCCCCGCGCCAAAAACATTCAGTACTTC. Protein product: CASRLAGGPRAKNIQYF.

V gene TRBV7-9 combines with J gene TRBJ1-1; TRBD1 might be the D (6 bases). V was trimmed by 5 bases and J by 0 bases, leaving 22 bases between them. Germline V gene lookup returns CDR1 SEHNR and CDR2 FQNEAQ (reference sequence). The CDR3 is 18 residues long. The DNA for the CDR3 is TGTGCCAGCAGCCCCCCACGGGGCAGGGGTACCATGAACACTGAAGCTTTCTTT. It codes for CASSPPRGRGTMNTEAFF.

Here the CDR3 reads CASSGTRVQPQHF. The DNA for the CDR3 is TGTGCCAGCAGTGGGACTCGGGTCCAGCCCCAGCATTTT. The chain employs TRBV2 and TRBJ1-5; no clear D gene. Germline CDR1 SNHLY, CDR2 FYNNEI. CDR3 length: 13 amino acids. Trimming took 4 bases from V and 7 from J, leaving 11 bases between them. Supplemented by reference TRBV2 and TRBJ1-5, the full variable domain reads EPEVTQTPSHQVTQMGQEVILRCVPISNHLYFYWYRQILGQKVEFLVSFYNNEISEKSEIFDDQFSVERPDGSNFTLKIRSTKLEDSAMYFCASSGTRVQPQHFGDGTRLSIL.

This clone was detected only once. The chain joins TRBV10-3 to TRBJ2-2; the match to TRBD1 covers 10 bases. This CDR3 spans 15 amino acids. The germline CDR1 and CDR2 sequences are ENHRY and SYGVKD. J was trimmed by 5 bases and V by 3 bases; bases with no gene match: 3. CDR3: CAISDLGQGTGELFF. DNA for the CDR3: TGTGCCATCAGTGATCTGGGACAGGGGACCGGGGAGCTGTTTTTT.

This clone was counted only a few times. This chain uses TRBV7-8 with TRBJ1-2; D might be TRBD1 (5 bases). The CDR3 has 16 amino acids. The V end lost 4 bases, the J end lost 6 bases, and 21 bases lay between the germline ends. Germline loops: CDR1 SGHVS, CDR2 FQNEAQ. CDR3 residues: CASSSGGRIELNGYTF. Here the CDR3 DNA reads TGTGCCAGCAGCTCCGGGGGTCGCATCGAGTTGAATGGCTACACCTTC.

This clone has only one observation. A junction end diverges from the germline sequence, so it may reflect a read error. The chain carries TRBV7-9 and TRBJ2-1; 8 nucleotides agree with TRBD1. Germline CDR1 is SEHNR and CDR2 is FQNEAQ (reference sequence). CDR3 size: 15 residues. The CDR3 loop is CSSSLPGTGYNEQFF. DNA of the CDR3: TGTTCCAGCAGCCTCCCCGGGACAGGATACAATGAGCAGTTCTTC. Full variable domain (outside the CDR3, taken from reference TRBV7-9 and TRBJ2-1): DTGVSQNPRHKITKRGQNVTFRCDPISEHNRLYWYRQTLGQGPEFLTYFQNEAQLEKSRLLSDRFSAERPKGSFSTLEIQRTEQGDSAMYLCSSSLPGTGYNEQFFGPGTRLTVL.

The V call is TRBV14, the J call TRBJ2-5; no clear D. The CDR3 is 16 amino acids. Trimming stripped 1 base from V and 2 bases from J, with 14 bases between. CDR1 and CDR2 from the germline V gene are SGHDN and FVKESK. CDR3 protein: CASSQVRRSHQETQYF. The CDR3 DNA reads TGTGCCAGCAGCCAAGTTCGGCGGAGCCATCAAGAGACCCAGTACTTC.

This chain links TRBV15 with TRBJ2-3; 10 positions agree with TRBD1. This CDR3 contains 14 residues. From germline, CDR1 is LNHNV and CDR2 YYDKDF (reference sequence). V gave up 7 bases and J gave up 6 bases; unmatched junction bases: 7. In nucleotides, the CDR3 is TGTGCCACCATCCGGGACAGGGGAGGGGATACGCAGTATTTT. This gives the protein CATIRDRGGDTQYF.

This clone appeared once. This chain uses TRBV29-1 with TRBJ2-1; D is possibly TRBD1 (5 bases). Deletions cut 3 bases from V and 2 bases from J, with 20 bases between. The CDR3 is 17 residues long. Germline assignment: CDR1 SQVTM and CDR2 ANQGSEA. CDR3 nucleotides: TGCAGCGTTGACAGTAAGGTAGTGAGACAGCCCTACAATGAGCAGTTCTTC. It specifies CSVDSKVVRQPYNEQFF.

This chain joins TRBV6-5 and TRBJ1-1, with D unresolved. V was cut by 7 bases and J by 2 bases, with 14 bases left in between. The germline V gene has CDR1 MNHEY and CDR2 SVGAGI. The CDR3 length is 14 residues. The CDR3 spells CASTPWGDNTEAFF. The CDR3 nucleotides are TGTGCCAGCACCCCATGGGGAGATAACACTGAAGCTTTCTTT.